Below are 10 T cell receptor beta chains sequenced from a single sample in a study of T cell repertoires in cytomegalovirus infection. TCRdb re-called the reads with MiXCR, one entry per CDR3 protein. Among a few hundred thousand distinct CDR3 sequences, nearly 35% were seen once, and the ten largest hold less than 15%. Their cognate antigens are unknown. The specimen comprised cultured PBMCs, sampled from culture after CMV antigen stimulation. These receptors were obtained from a human donor in good health (CMV status not recorded). Some clones in this sample may be carry-over from other donors' samples.

The gene calls are TRBV7-2 and TRBJ2-7, with 7 nucleotides matching TRBD2. The CDR3 loop spans 14 amino acids. Germline-derived CDR1 and CDR2 are SGHTA and FQGNSA. The ends lost 6 bases at V and 3 bases at J; junction bases unmatched: 8. CDR3 DNA: TGTGCCAGCAGGCGGGGAGGGGCGGACTACGAGCAGTACTTC. This codes for CASRRGGADYEQYF.

The chain joins TRBV7-2 to TRBJ1-2; 7 bases match TRBD1. CDR1 SGHTA and CDR2 FQGNSA come from the germline V gene. V was pared by 7 bases and J by 4 bases, with 6 bases of the junction left unmatched. CDR3 length: 13 residues. CDR3 in amino acids: CASTLRDSYGYTF. The DNA for the CDR3 is TGTGCCAGCACCCTCCGGGACAGCTATGGCTACACCTTC.

The chain employs TRBV7-9 and TRBJ1-2; the D is unclear. The CDR3 is 12 amino acids. The germline CDR1 and CDR2 sequences are SEHNR and FQNEAQ (reference sequence). Trimming shortened V by 5 bases and J by 4 bases, and 8 bases separated the two germline ends. The CDR3 is CASSERGYGYTF. The CDR3 DNA follows: TGTGCCAGCAGCGAACGGGGCTATGGCTACACCTTC. Combining the CDR3 with reference TRBV7-9 and TRBJ1-2 gives the whole variable domain DTGVSQNPRHKITKRGQNVTFRCDPISEHNRLYWYRQTLGQGPEFLTYFQNEAQLEKSRLLSDRFSAERPKGSFSTLEIQRTEQGDSAMYLCASSERGYGYTFGSGTRLTVV.

This rearrangement joins TRBV9 to TRBJ2-7; D not certain. Germline CDR1 and CDR2: SGDLS and YYNGEE. The ends were cut back, 0 bases at V and 2 bases at J, with 9 bases in the middle. This CDR3 is built from 14 residues. The CDR3 nucleotides are TGTGCCAGCAGCGTAGACAACGGAGCCTACGAGCAGTACTTC. Translating gives CASSVDNGAYEQYF.

This chain uses TRBV6-2 or TRBV6-3 with TRBJ2-1; TRBD2 is a possible D gene (5 bases). CDR1 and CDR2 (germline): MNHEY, SVGEGT. CDR3 size: 14 residues. The V end lost 7 bases, the J end lost 6 bases, and 16 bases lay between the germline ends. The CDR3 here is CASNWRSTLNEQFF. The CDR3 nucleotides are TGTGCCAGCAATTGGAGGAGCACCCTCAATGAGCAGTTCTTC.

This chain joins TRBV7-9 and TRBJ2-1; 14 nucleotides align to TRBD2. Germline CDR1 reads SEHNR; CDR2 reads FQNEAQ (reference sequence). The length of the CDR3 is 15 residues. V dropped 5 bases and J dropped 7; count of bases not matched to a gene: 4. This chain's CDR3 is CASSPWTSGRNEQFF. The DNA for the CDR3 is TGTGCCAGCAGCCCATGGACTAGCGGGAGGAATGAGCAGTTCTTC.

This clonotype has a handful of counts. The chain couples TRBV12-3 or TRBV12-4 to TRBJ1-5; possible D gene TRBD1, 6 bases. The CDR3 is made up of 17 amino acids. Trimming took off 1 base at V and 1 base at J, with 14 bases between the two ends. The CDR3 DNA reads as TGTGCCAGCAGTTTAGTGGGGCGGCAGGGGAGCAATCAGCCCCAGCATTTT. Translation: CASSLVGRQGSNQPQHF.

This sequence joins TRBV10-3 and TRBJ2-3; tentatively, D is TRBD2 (6 bases). The CDR3 has 16 residues. Germline assignment: CDR1 ENHRY and CDR2 SYGVKD. Trimming removed 3 bases at V and 2 bases at J, with 15 bases between. DNA of the CDR3: TGTGCCATCAGTGACTACGGGGACTCCACCACAGATACGCAGTATTTT. It specifies CAISDYGDSTTDTQYF.

This chain joins TRBV2 and TRBJ1-1; 7 bases agree with TRBD1. V lost 8 bases, J lost 3 bases, and 6 bases stayed unmatched. The germline gives CDR1 SNHLY, CDR2 FYNNEI. This CDR3 is built from 13 residues. The CDR3 DNA reads as TGTGCCAGCTTGACAGGGTTTGACACTGAAGCTTTCTTT. It codes for CASLTGFDTEAFF.

The CDR3: CASSPEAGYPKNIQYF. Written as DNA, the CDR3 is TGTGCCAGCAGTCCCGAGGCGGGATACCCTAAAAACATTCAGTACTTC. The rearrangement links TRBV7-3 to TRBJ2-4; D is possibly TRBD2 (6 bases). V gave up 6 bases and J gave up 4 bases, with 19 bases separating them. CDR1 is SGHTA and CDR2 is FQGTGA in the germline V gene. This CDR3 is 16 amino acids long.